These T cell receptor beta chains were read from a single sample in a study of spatial heterogeneity in lung cancer. MiXCR, applied by TCRdb to the 5' RACE reads, yields one record per CDR3 protein. Here the sample spans about 5,000 distinct CDR3 sequences, roughly 13% being singletons. Sequenced here: lung tumor tissue, sampled at surgery. These TCRs come from a female donor with early-stage non-small cell lung cancer. Both conserved end residues are part of each CDR3. The D gene is left open where the match is weak. Only part of the rows carry a size: once, few, many, or a class if the clone is expanded.

D gene,V gene,clone size,J gene,CDR3 protein,CDR3 DNA
NA,TRBV6-1,many,TRBJ2-6,CASWGVAGANVLTF,TGTGCCAGCTGGGGGGTAGCTGGGGCCAACGTCCTGACTTTC
NA,TRBV9,medium-sized,TRBJ2-5,CASSVSQGSETQYF,TGTGCCAGCAGCGTATCGCAGGGTTCTGAGACCCAGTACTTC
NA,TRBV30,medium-sized,TRBJ2-2,CAWRFGQQNTGELFF,TGTGCCTGGCGTTTCGGGCAACAGAACACCGGGGAGCTGTTTTTT
NA,TRBV2,medium-sized,TRBJ2-5,CATKGAVRVQETQYF,TGTGCCACCAAAGGAGCGGTCAGGGTTCAAGAGACCCAGTACTTC
NA,TRBV21-1,many,TRBJ2-1,CASRSLAGDDYNEQFF,TGTGCCAGCAGATCTCTAGCGGGGGACGATTACAATGAGCAGTTCTTC
TRBD1,TRBV7-3,medium-sized,TRBJ2-7,CASSFWQGVHEQYF,TGTGCCAGCAGCTTTTGGCAGGGGGTCCACGAGCAGTACTTC
NA,TRBV7-2,NA,TRBJ1-4,CASSLAQAAFNEKLFF,TGTGCCAGCAGCTTAGCGCAGGCAGCATTTAATGAAAAACTGTTTTTT
TRBD1,TRBV20-1,large,TRBJ2-3,CSAPGTGRTDTQYF,TGCAGTGCCCCCGGGACAGGGAGGACAGATACGCAGTATTTT
TRBD2,TRBV5-4,medium-sized,TRBJ2-6,CASSPTSGASGANVLTF,TGTGCCAGCAGCCCGACTAGCGGGGCCTCTGGGGCCAACGTCCTGACTTTC
TRBD1,TRBV28,medium-sized,TRBJ1-1,CASSRDRVSEAFF,TGTGCCAGCAGCCGGGACAGGGTCTCTGAAGCTTTCTTT
NA,TRBV2,many,TRBJ2-5,CASSATASPETQYF,TGTGCCAGCAGTGCTACAGCGAGTCCGGAGACCCAGTACTTC
TRBD1,TRBV5-1,many,TRBJ1-2,CASRAGTADGYTF,TGCGCCAGCCGGGCCGGGACAGCCGATGGCTACACCTTC
TRBD1,TRBV7-9,many,TRBJ2-7,CASSPLSTGNEQYF,TGTGCCAGCAGCCCTTTGTCGACAGGGAACGAGCAGTACTTC
NA,TRBV29-1,NA,TRBJ2-3,CSVEGATSTDTQYF,TGCAGCGTTGAGGGGGCAACTAGCACAGATACGCAGTATTTT
NA,TRBV29-1,NA,TRBJ2-1,CYAGAPNNEQFF,TGCTACGCGGGGGCCCCCAACAATGAGCAGTTCTTC
NA,TRBV23-1,many,TRBJ1-5,CAPRRGLLTPLVLEAPQPQHF,TGCGCCCCTCGCAGGGGACTCTTGACACCCTTGGTTTTGGAGGCGCCTCAGCCCCAGCATTTT
NA,TRBV5-1,few,TRBJ2-5,CASSLQETQYF,TGCGCCAGCAGCTTGCAGGAGACCCAGTACTTC
NA,TRBV6-2/TRBV6-3,large,TRBJ2-5,CASSYGETQYF,TGTGCCAGCAGTTACGGGGAGACCCAGTACTTC
NA,TRBV5-8,medium-sized,TRBJ2-6,CASSLGPSGANVLTF,TGTGCCAGCAGCTTGGGTCCCTCTGGGGCCAACGTCCTGACTTTC
TRBD2,TRBV4-2,medium-sized,TRBJ2-7,CASSQDRTSGGPTSREQYF,TGTGCCAGCAGCCAAGATCGTACTAGCGGGGGGCCCACCTCCCGCGAGCAGTACTTC
NA,TRBV7-8,NA,TRBJ1-5,CASSSREGPNQPQHF,TGTGCCAGCAGCTCCCGAGAGGGCCCCAATCAGCCCCAGCATTTT
TRBD2,TRBV5-1,medium-sized,TRBJ2-3,CASMREGTTDTQYF,TGCGCCAGCATGAGGGAGGGGACGACAGATACGCAGTATTTT
NA,TRBV7-9,medium-sized,TRBJ2-1,CASSLGLPEGEQFF,TGTGCCAGCAGCTTAGGACTTCCCGAGGGGGAGCAGTTCTTC
NA,TRBV2,medium-sized,TRBJ2-7,CASSDVSTSSYEQYF,TGTGCCAGCAGTGATGTAAGCACGAGCTCCTACGAGCAGTACTTC
NA,TRBV6-6,medium-sized,TRBJ2-5,CASRPPESRGQETQYF,TGTGCCAGCAGGCCGCCCGAAAGTCGGGGGCAGGAGACCCAGTACTTC
TRBD2,TRBV12-3/TRBV12-4,many,TRBJ2-7,CASSTDLAGGYEQYF,TGTGCCAGCAGTACCGATTTAGCGGGGGGTTACGAGCAGTACTTC
NA,TRBV2,NA,TRBJ2-3,CASITGLYKSTDTQYF,TGTGCCAGCATTACGGGGCTATACAAGTCCACAGATACGCAGTATTTT
TRBD1,TRBV5-4,medium-sized,TRBJ1-4,CASSWKQGAGEKLFF,TGTGCCAGCAGCTGGAAACAGGGGGCTGGTGAAAAACTGTTTTTT
TRBD2,TRBV27,medium-sized,TRBJ2-7,CASKPWASGGVYEQYF,TGTGCCAGCAAACCTTGGGCCAGCGGGGGAGTCTACGAGCAGTACTTC
NA,TRBV7-2,NA,TRBJ1-1,CASMSQGDNTEAFF,TGTGCCAGCATGAGTCAGGGAGACAACACTGAAGCTTTCTTT
NA,TRBV7-3,few,TRBJ1-6,CASSFGGNSPLHF,TGTGCCAGCAGCTTCGGGGGGAATTCACCCCTCCACTTT
NA,TRBV21-1,many,TRBJ2-3,CASSITWTSGGGDTQYF,TGTGCCAGCAGCATCACCTGGACTAGCGGGGGGGGAGATACGCAGTATTTT